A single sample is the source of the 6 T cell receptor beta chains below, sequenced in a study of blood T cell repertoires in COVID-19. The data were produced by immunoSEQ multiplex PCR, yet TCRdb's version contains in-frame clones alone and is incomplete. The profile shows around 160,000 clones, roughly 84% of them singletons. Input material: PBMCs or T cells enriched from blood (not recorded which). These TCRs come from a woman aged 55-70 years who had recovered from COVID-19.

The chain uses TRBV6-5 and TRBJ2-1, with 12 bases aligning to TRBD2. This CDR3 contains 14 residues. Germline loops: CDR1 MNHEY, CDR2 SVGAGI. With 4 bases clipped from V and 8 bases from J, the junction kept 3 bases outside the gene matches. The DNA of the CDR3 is TGTGCCAGCAGTTCTAGCGGGGGGGCCGATGAGCAGTTCTTC. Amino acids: CASSSSGGADEQFF.

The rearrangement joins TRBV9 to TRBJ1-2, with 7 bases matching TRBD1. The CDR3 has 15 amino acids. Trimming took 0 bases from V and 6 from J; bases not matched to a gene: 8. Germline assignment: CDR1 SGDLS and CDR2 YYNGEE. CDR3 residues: CASSVGDRVHDGYTF. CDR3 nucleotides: TGTGCCAGCAGCGTAGGTGACAGGGTTCACGATGGCTACACCTTC.

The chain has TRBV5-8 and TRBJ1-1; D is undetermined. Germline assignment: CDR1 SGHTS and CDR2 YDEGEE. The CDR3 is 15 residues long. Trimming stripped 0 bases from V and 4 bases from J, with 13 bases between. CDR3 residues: CASSLVGVRSTEAFF. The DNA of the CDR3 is TGTGCCAGCAGCTTGGTGGGAGTGCGGAGCACTGAAGCTTTCTTT.

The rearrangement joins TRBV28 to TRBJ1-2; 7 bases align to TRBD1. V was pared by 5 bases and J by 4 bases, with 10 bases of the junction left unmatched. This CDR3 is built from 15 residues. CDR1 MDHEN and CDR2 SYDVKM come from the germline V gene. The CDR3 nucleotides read TGTGCCAGCAGTGACCGGAGACAGGGTGCCTATGGCTACACCTTC. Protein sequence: CASSDRRQGAYGYTF.

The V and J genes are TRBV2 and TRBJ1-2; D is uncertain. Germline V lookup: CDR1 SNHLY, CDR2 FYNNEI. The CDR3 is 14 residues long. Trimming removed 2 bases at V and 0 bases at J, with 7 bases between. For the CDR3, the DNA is TGTGCCAGCAGTGAACGCTCAGCTAACTATGGCTACACCTTC. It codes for CASSERSANYGYTF. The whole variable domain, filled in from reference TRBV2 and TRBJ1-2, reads EPEVTQTPSHQVTQMGQEVILRCVPISNHLYFYWYRQILGQKVEFLVSFYNNEISEKSEIFDDQFSVERPDGSNFTLKIRSTKLEDSAMYFCASSERSANYGYTFGSGTRLTVV.

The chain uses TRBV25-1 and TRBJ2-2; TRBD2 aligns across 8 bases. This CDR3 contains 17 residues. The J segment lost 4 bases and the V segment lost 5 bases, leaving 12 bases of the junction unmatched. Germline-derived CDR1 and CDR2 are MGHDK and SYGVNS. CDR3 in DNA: TGTGCCAGCAGTCCTTCTGGTAGCGGGGTCGGCACCGGGGAGCTGTTTTTT. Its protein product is CASSPSGSGVGTGELFF.